This entry features one TCR beta chain sequence. Its antigen is unidentified. Germline values: CDR1 MNHEY, CDR2 SMNVEV (reference sequence). The V and J ends lost 2 bases and 7 bases respectively, with 9 bases between them. There are 13 residues in the CDR3. This sample was included in a study of cytomegalovirus exposure and HLA in healthy donors. 13 Jbeta primers and 60 Vbeta primers were used for the PCR. This table comes from immunoSEQ multiplex PCR, and its TCRdb copy is limited to in-frame clones, with some not included. This table holds some 100,000 clones, less than 85% found once. The study's findings and limits: In a later analysis, a missense DCLRE1C variant was linked to TCR beta V- and J-gene trimming.

This chain joins TRBV27 and TRBJ2-1; no definite D call. Sequencing input: PBMCs. This TCR derives from a middle-aged man in good health and CMV-seropositive. CDR3 in amino acids: CASSLIQSNEQFF. CDR3 DNA sequence: TGTGCCAGCAGTTTAATCCAGTCTAATGAGCAGTTCTTC.